A single T cell receptor (beta chain) is shown here with its context. The specificity of this receptor is unknown. Base qualities are missing; no much larger clone stands one base away. This record comes from a study of cytomegalovirus exposure and HLA in healthy donors (dated by TCRdb to about 2017). About the investigation overall: An earlier analysis of some 550 of the donors reported about 250 Gb of sequence data and about 100 million unique TCR beta sequences from some 180 million T cells. Roughly 300 gigabases of sequencing data and tens of millions of unique TCR sequences were included in an early release covering roughly 600 HLA-typed donors. Of the approximately 400 genotyped donors, 65% to 90% were placed in the genetic ancestry cluster associated with self-reported Caucasian donors. The study aimed to test whether cataloging public T cell receptors could reveal signatures of past pathogen exposure. The study used immunosequencing to profile the T cell repertoires of some 600 subjects and linked those repertoires to cytomegalovirus serostatus. Besides the first cohort of around 700 subjects, a separate validation cohort made up of some 110 different subjects was used. The study combined high-throughput TCR immunosequencing, statistical association of individual TCRs with disease status, and machine learning to predict cytomegalovirus infection status. To study patterns of TCR occurrence, a later analysis re-analyzed previously published TCR beta repertoires from just over 650 donors and added high-resolution HLA genotyping. Rather than using new phenotypic data, the later analysis identified candidate immune exposures from TCR beta sequences and from how often those sequences occurred across donors. An earlier analysis of roughly 580 of the donors used high-throughput TCR beta sequencing to judge whether each TCR beta V gene segment behaved as functional or pseudogenic. Donor age, sex, ethnicity and CMV serostatus were compiled alongside the repertoire data. Genome-wide SNP genotypes for about 60% of the roughly 700 donors were used in a later genetic analysis, which treated that subset as a discovery cohort. All discovery cohort repertoires had been generated on a single sequencing platform. HLA typing included class I and class II loci at four-digit resolution. Typing coverage varied by locus: roughly 629-640 donors for A, B, C, DRB1 and DQB1; roughly 510 for DQA1; around 570 for DPA1; around 490 for DPB1. About five DR-DQ haplotypes were treated as single units for association and clustering because of strong linkage in the cohort. Across some 400 genotyped donors of the cohort, an average of approximately 220,000 unique TCR beta nucleotide sequences per donor were sequenced, and about a sixth of those sequences were non-productive.

Counted from cysteine to phenylalanine, this CDR3 has 18 amino acids. The retained sequence is limited to the CDR3, 54 bases, with the frame set at the first base. The germline V gene supplies CDR1 MNHNS and CDR2 SASEGT. The cohort consisted of 600 to 700 healthy bone marrow donors. Cohort members were all nominally healthy when sampled, although unrecorded immune exposures were likely present. The donor tested CMV seronegative and was one of the 352 seronegative cohort members. Every donor gave a peripheral blood sample, and the peripheral blood mononuclear cells from that sample were used for TCR beta sequencing. The Qiagen DNeasy Blood Extraction Kit was used to extract genomic DNA from the blood cell samples. What the study reported, not specific to this receptor: Compared with equally common non-associated chains, HLA-associated TCR beta chains in a later analysis were more clonally expanded and had lower generation probabilities. In a later genetic analysis, fewer N-insertions in productive TCRs were reported among donors in an Asian-associated ancestry cluster than the roughly 700-donor mean. According to a later analysis, TCR association rates differed among HLA loci, with DRB1 alleles showing the most associated TCRs and HLA-C alleles showing the fewest. The authors suggested that the approach could potentially be generalized to other disease states and immunological phenotypes. Several of the top co-occurrence clusters appeared to be linked to parvovirus B19, influenza, CMV and Epstein-Barr virus, according to a later analysis. Broadly in line with IMGT annotations, most TCR beta V segments showed up in productive rearrangements about 87% or about 30% of the time in an earlier analysis of 587 of the donors. HLA typing was unavailable for some donors at each locus, so association tests used only the typed subset. Assigning TCR associations to individual alleles was difficult when HLA alleles, especially DR and DQ, strongly co-occurred. The study listed approximately 160 TCR beta chains as associated with cytomegalovirus. According to a later analysis, most CMV-associated TCR beta chains appeared to be HLA-restricted, and the HLA associations seemed to be driven largely by CMV exposure. Across donors, most TCR sequences were observed very rarely, whereas some public TCRs were present in many individuals. The 87-base-pair reads could not distinguish some IMGT-functional V segments, including TRBV6-2 and TRBV6-3, so those segments were excluded. In vitro tests confirmed that a few of the cytomegalovirus-associated TCR beta chains recognize cytomegalovirus antigens. CMV serostatus was the only immune exposure information available for the cohort. A further reported finding was that TCR beta sequences accurately predicted the HLA-A and HLA-B alleles for most subjects in the first cohort. In this cohort, only TCR beta chains were sequenced, and detectable features were limited by the absence of alpha or paired-chain data. A cluster of highly shared sequence variants was judged likely to represent a technical artifact of the sequencing pipeline. Sequencing depth was assumed to be roughly uniform across donors in the presence/absence analyses, though that assumption may not hold. Cytomegalovirus status was reported to be diagnosed by the classifier with high specificity and sensitivity in both the original and validation cohorts. Correlated functional status among segregating V segments might reflect linkage disequilibrium, but an unknown experimental factor could not be ruled out. A later analysis associated 16,951 TCR beta sequences with specific HLA alleles at a false discovery rate of 0.05. Seventeen rarely observed V segments, including chromosome 9 orphons, were excluded from the earlier analysis of a few hundred of the donors because counts were too low. In a later genetic analysis, a missense DCLRE1C variant was associated with V-gene and J-gene trimming of TCR beta chains, and the association was replicated in an independent cohort.

The library relied on the immunoSEQ multiplex PCR assay. For the multiplex PCR, a mixture combining 60 forward primers for TCR Vbeta segments and 13 reverse primers for TCR Jbeta segments was used. A multiplex PCR assay on genomic DNA amplified the CDR3 region of rearranged TCR beta genes. Amplified TCR beta libraries were sequenced as 87-base-pair reads on the Illumina HiSeq System. Concerning the study's data processing: A later analysis tallied around 80 million unique TCR beta chains across the 550 to 850 repertoires, and approximately 12 million of those chains were shared by two or more donors. Raw reads were error-corrected and collapsed into unique sequences with a nearest-neighbor algorithm that merged closely related sequences to remove PCR and sequencing errors. V, D and J gene segments were assigned by aligning CDR3 sequences to IMGT reference sequences. For a sequence to be retained, a match of at least six nucleotides was required to both a V gene segment and a J gene segment. A rearrangement counted as productive if the CDR3 had no stop codons and remained in frame with V and J, and every other rearrangement counted as non-productive. Following IMGT convention, CDR3 was defined as the stretch from the second conserved V-encoded cysteine to the conserved J-encoded phenylalanine. The earlier analysis of about 530 of the donors excluded any sequence lacking an unambiguous match to a single V gene segment. In an earlier analysis of roughly 600 of the donors, a V segment was called functional when productive rearrangements were above 56.7%, and segregating when the standard deviation between donors exceeded 5%. A statistical classification framework was developed to diagnose cytomegalovirus status using the catalog of TCR beta chain sequences. In a later analysis, TCR nucleotide sequences were compared against IMGT/GENE-DB human TR gene sequences so that V and J genes could be assigned. The TCRdist pipeline was used in a later analysis to assign CDR3 sequences and most-parsimonious VDJ recombination scenarios. In a later analysis, every TCR beta chain was defined by the combination of its CDR3 amino acid sequence and its V-gene family, and reads without a unique V-gene family were dropped. A later analysis removed 600 or so highly shared, low-generation-probability nucleotide sequences to deal with suspected cross-contamination and a sequencing artifact. A later analysis calculated a clonal expansion index for each public chain from normalized within-repertoire ranks of inferred template counts. In a later analysis, generation probabilities were computed with a VDJ recombination model fitted to out-of-frame rearrangements, and the resulting probabilities were checked against IGoR. Hypergeometric tests were used in a later analysis to score TCR-TCR, TCR-HLA and TCR-CMV co-occurrence, with a repertoire-size bias correction applied to the TCR pairs. A later analysis estimated false discovery rates by permuting HLA or CMV assignments 20 times. In a later analysis, co-occurring TCRs were grouped using DBSCAN, and TCRdist sequence similarity was added for clustering within HLA-allele-positive subsets. For co-occurrence clustering, repertoires with fewer than 30,000 or more than 120,000 public chains were excluded, along with four or five repertoires with anomalous nucleotide sharing. This is the immuneACCESS table as TCRdb keeps it, with only in-frame sequences that have V and J called. A part of the clones is gone; compared with another copy, unresolved V genes explain less than half, and the rest is unexplained. V and J calls and clone size are those listed in that table; D and trimming were worked out from the DNA. This sample comprises about 190,000 clones, roughly 84% of them detected only once. Of the sample, about 0.24% is held by the ten largest clones.

The sequence links TRBV6-1 to TRBJ2-5; 8 nucleotides in the junction match TRBD2. The assigned J gene may be wrong: the sequence end matches TRBJ2-7 better. The source of this sequence is a boy younger than 18 in good health and CMV-seronegative. The sample was PBMCs. The CDR3 is CASSEEIAGPRRRGEQYF. The DNA reads TGTGCCAGCAGTGAAGAAATAGCGGGACCTCGTCGTAGGGGCGAGCAGTACTTC.